This T cell receptor beta chain was identified during a study of a mutant IDH1 vaccine in newly diagnosed glioma. Generated by immunoSEQ multiplex PCR, the TCRdb table keeps only in-frame clones and is missing some. This sample has under 45,000 clones, with about 81% found just once. Time point meaning: week 23, last vaccination. Every vaccination contained 300 ug of the mutant IDH1 20-mer peptide and was paired with topical imiquimod. With 1 base removed from V and 2 bases from J, the gap between germline ends came to 6 bases. CDR3 length: 14 residues. CDR1 is SGHVS and CDR2 is FQNEAQ in the germline V gene. A note on this clone: Its antigen is unknown.

The V call is TRBV7-8, the J call TRBJ2-4, with a weak D call TRBD1 (5 bases). Sequences were derived from PBMCs, sampled from a glioma patient whose treatment included an IDH1 peptide vaccine. This receptor was taken from a woman aged 18-29 years with glioma. Some clones in this sample may be carry-over from other donors' samples. CDR3 coding DNA: TGTGCCAGCAGCTTAGGGGGCCCCAAAAACATTCAGTACTTC. Amino acid sequence: CASSLGGPKNIQYF.